One sample yielded the 15 T cell receptor beta chains listed below, sequenced in a study of shared clonotypes between healthy human individuals. Naive CD8 cells, CD45RO-negative and positively selected for CCR7, excluded terminally differentiated effector memory CD45RA+ cells. Using immunoSEQ multiplex PCR, the repertoire was profiled, and TCRdb retains in-frame clones only, with some absent. The sample lists around 1.9 million clones, more than 85% occurring once. Sequencing was performed on naive CD8+ T cells from PBMCs. These receptors all come from a man aged 18 to 30 in good health. Some clones in this sample may be carry-over from other donors' samples.

The CDR3 region has the DNA TGTGCCAGCAGCTTAACAGGGGGAGATCTCGGCGAGCAGTACTTC. Its translation is CASSLTGGDLGEQYF. This chain joins TRBV7-9 and TRBJ2-7, with 8 positions matching TRBD1. Germline V lookup: CDR1 SEHNR, CDR2 FQNEAQ (reference sequence). This CDR3 has 15 residues. The ends lost 2 bases at V and 6 bases at J; junction bases unmatched: 9.

This clone has just one count. The chain employs TRBV9 and TRBJ2-7, with 10 nucleotides matching TRBD2. The CDR3 spans 17 residues. The V segment lost 4 bases and the J segment 2 bases; nucleotides outside the gene matches: 12. Germline lookup yields CDR1 SGDLS and CDR2 YYNGEE. Here the CDR3 reads CASSSRPGTSVTYEQYF. The CDR3 DNA is TGTGCCAGCAGCTCCCGGCCCGGGACTAGCGTTACCTACGAGCAGTACTTC.

This chain links TRBV27 with TRBJ2-5, with D unresolved. The CDR3 runs 13 residues. Germline lookup yields CDR1 MNHEY and CDR2 SMNVEV (reference sequence). Trimming left V 4 bases short and J 5 bases short, with 11 bases between. The CDR3 reads CASSWGDWETQYF. Here the CDR3 DNA reads TGTGCCAGCAGTTGGGGTGACTGGGAGACCCAGTACTTC.

The V call is TRBV27, the J call TRBJ1-1; a possible D gene is TRBD1 (5 bases). This CDR3 is built from 15 residues. Trimming took off 0 bases at V and 5 bases at J, with 13 bases between the two ends. Germline CDR1 reads MNHEY; CDR2 reads SMNVEV (reference sequence). CDR3 region: CASSLSKGKGTEAFF. The CDR3 DNA sequence: TGTGCCAGCAGTTTATCTAAGGGGAAGGGTACTGAAGCTTTCTTT.

V gene TRBV4-3 combines with J gene TRBJ2-4; 7 bases map to TRBD1. V shed 4 bases and J 5 bases; nucleotides not matched to a gene: 8. Germline V gene lookup returns CDR1 LGHNA and CDR2 YSLEER. This CDR3 is built from 15 residues. CDR3: CASSRGTAIQNIQYF. The CDR3, as DNA: TGCGCCAGCAGCCGAGGGACAGCAATTCAAAACATTCAGTACTTC.

The rearrangement links TRBV5-1 to TRBJ2-1; D unclear. The CDR3 has 13 residues. Germline V gene lookup returns CDR1 SGHRS and CDR2 YFSETQ. V was trimmed by 1 base and J by 9 bases, leaving 11 bases between them. CDR3 in DNA: TGCGCCAGCAGCTTGTGGCCGTCAAGTGAGCAGTTCTTC. Translated: CASSLWPSSEQFF.

The V call is TRBV27, the J call TRBJ1-1; a weak D match, TRBD1 (5 bases). This CDR3 spans 17 amino acids. Germline V gene lookup returns CDR1 MNHEY and CDR2 SMNVEV (reference sequence). V was pared by 5 bases and J by 3 bases, with 22 bases between. The chain's CDR3 is CASSLTGRPRVDTEAFF. CDR3 in DNA: TGTGCCAGCAGTCTCACGGGGCGCCCCCGGGTGGACACTGAAGCTTTCTTT.

V and J are TRBV28 and TRBJ2-5; D is ambiguous. The CDR3 sequence is 11 residues long. The germline CDR1 and CDR2 sequences are MDHEN and SYDVKM. V was clipped by 7 bases and J by 1 base, with 4 bases between them. CDR3 DNA sequence: TGTGCCAGCATACCCCAAGAGACCCAGTACTTC. Its protein is CASIPQETQYF.

The CDR3 protein is CASSGTSGRRSDTQYF. Written as DNA, the CDR3 is TGTGCCAGCAGTGGGACTAGCGGGAGAAGGTCAGATACGCAGTATTTT. The J gene is TRBJ2-3, the V gene TRBV6-1; 13 nucleotides agree with TRBD2. After removal of 4 bases from V and 4 bases from J, the junction contained 5 bases not matched to a gene. The germline V gene has CDR1 MNHNS and CDR2 SASEGT. The CDR3 is made up of 16 amino acids.

The chain employs TRBV13 and TRBJ1-2; D gene uncertain. The V end lost 4 bases, the J end lost 2 bases, and 11 bases lay between the germline ends. This CDR3 comprises 14 residues. The germline gives CDR1 PRHDT, CDR2 FYEKMQ (reference sequence). CDR3 region: CASSSAPENYGYTF. CDR3 bases: TGTGCCAGCAGCTCCGCCCCTGAAAACTATGGCTACACCTTC.

V gene TRBV27 combines with J gene TRBJ1-1, with no clear D. CDR3 length: 13 amino acids. Germline CDR1 is MNHEY and CDR2 is SMNVEV (reference sequence). The V and J ends lost 5 bases and 6 bases respectively, with 13 bases between them. CDR3: CASSPKFFAEAFF. CDR3 coding DNA: TGTGCCAGCAGTCCCAAGTTTTTCGCTGAAGCTTTCTTT.

This sequence joins TRBV9 and TRBJ2-5; 9 positions agree with TRBD1. The CDR3 consists of 15 residues. CDR1 is SGDLS, CDR2 YYNGEE, per germline. V shed 3 bases, J shed 4 bases, and the junction held 7 bases outside the gene matches. The CDR3 region has the DNA TGTGCCAGCAGCGCCGACAGGGGGGGAGGAGAGACCCAGTACTTC. Translated, it gives CASSADRGGGETQYF.

The V gene is TRBV2, the J gene TRBJ1-5; D gene unclear. Per germline, CDR1 SNHLY and CDR2 FYNNEI. The ends were cut back, 0 bases at V and 9 bases at J, with 18 bases in the middle. This CDR3 is built from 16 residues. The CDR3 protein is CASSEALRQASRPQHF. DNA of the CDR3: TGTGCCAGCAGTGAAGCGCTTCGGCAGGCCTCTCGGCCCCAGCATTTT.

The chain couples TRBV7-9 to TRBJ2-7; 10 bases match TRBD2. Looked up from germline, CDR1 is SEHNR and CDR2 is FQNEAQ (reference sequence). Trimming took 5 bases from V and 5 from J; bases not matched to a gene: 9. The CDR3 sequence is 15 residues long. Written as DNA, the CDR3 is TGTGCCAGCAGCCAAGGATCTAGCGGGAGTCACGAGCAGTACTTC. This codes for CASSQGSSGSHEQYF.

With respect to this clone: At one end, the junction sequence differs from germline, possibly due to a read error. J is TRBJ2-1 and V is TRBV6-1, with D tentatively TRBD1 (5 bases). CDR1 MNHNS and CDR2 SASEGT come from the germline V gene. The CDR3 sequence is 17 residues long. CDR3 sequence reads: CASSEYTLTGDTKVRVF. The CDR3 DNA is TGTGCCAGCAGTGAATACACTCTCACAGGAGATACAAAAGTACGGGTCTTC.